This paragraph reports one TCR beta chain. These data are taken from a study of naive and memory T cell subsets. V lost 0 bases to trimming and J lost 7 bases, with 10 bases between them. CDR1 and CDR2 from the germline V gene are MNHNY and SVGAGI (reference sequence). CDR3 size: 14 residues. TCR cDNA received a 3' ligated oligonucleotide that carried a UMI. Unsorted total RNA, roughly 1 to 1,100 ng, was DNase treated before reverse transcription. Amplification of ligated cDNA took four PCR rounds with SP2 and nested alpha and beta constant primers. TCRdb itself ran the 5' RACE reads through MiXCR, one entry per CDR3 protein. The repertoire holds roughly 60,000 distinct CDR3 sequences, with 8% as singletons.

The chain uses TRBV6-6 and TRBJ2-1; tentative D call: TRBD1 (6 bases). The sequence came from a female donor in good health. Here the CDR3 reads CASSYSTQGNEQFF. The CDR3 DNA is TGTGCCAGCAGTTACTCAACACAGGGAAATGAGCAGTTCTTC.